What follows are 15 T cell receptor beta chains derived from one specimen sequenced in a study of cytomegalovirus exposure and HLA in healthy donors. The PCR ran on 60 Vbeta and 13 Jbeta primers. TCRdb's table, derived via immunoSEQ multiplex PCR, lists solely in-frame clones and lacks some. Of 180,000 or so clones in the sample, roughly 75% were seen once. The sequenced sample was PBMCs. These receptors were taken from a woman aged 35 to 49 in good health and CMV-seropositive.

In its sample, this clone was seen a few times. At one of its ends the junction is not consistent with the germline gene, which may arise from a read error. The chain is built from TRBV9 and TRBJ2-1, with D possibly matching TRBD1 (6 bases). The CDR3 is 13 amino acids. Germline V gives CDR1 SGDLS, CDR2 YYNGEE. In nucleotides, the CDR3 is TGTGCCAGCAGCGACCGTGGGGGCCGCGCCCCAATCTTC. It translates to CASSDRGGRAPIF.

V usage is TRBV28 and J usage is TRBJ2-2; a weak D match, TRBD2 (5 bases). Germline CDR1 MDHEN, CDR2 SYDVKM. The ends were cut back, 7 bases at V and 2 bases at J, with 11 bases in the middle. This CDR3 has 14 amino acids. The CDR3 reads CASTEAANTGELFF. DNA of the CDR3: TGTGCCAGCACAGAAGCGGCCAACACCGGGGAGCTGTTTTTT.

V and J are TRBV18 and TRBJ1-2; 8 positions match TRBD1. Unmatched junction bases numbered 3, after V lost 1 base and J lost 2 bases. CDR3 length equals 15 residues. Germline V lookup: CDR1 KGHSH, CDR2 LQKENI. Written as DNA, the CDR3 is TGTGCCAGCTCACCACTGGGACAGGCCAACTATGGCTACACCTTC. Its protein product is CASSPLGQANYGYTF.

The gene calls are TRBV28 and TRBJ2-7; the D gene is possibly TRBD1 (9 bases). The CDR3 runs 13 residues. Germline V gives CDR1 MDHEN, CDR2 SYDVKM. V shed 5 bases and J shed 9 bases, with 17 bases lying between them. DNA for the CDR3: TGTGCCAGCAGTCGGGACAGGGCGGGAGGGCAGTACTTC. The encoded protein is CASSRDRAGGQYF.

This clone was recorded only once. J is TRBJ2-1 and V is TRBV29-1, with a weak D call TRBD1 (5 bases). Germline CDR1 reads SQVTM; CDR2 reads ANQGSEA. CDR3 length equals 14 residues. The germline V and J ends were trimmed by 6 bases and 7 bases, with 19 bases remaining between them. CDR3 region: CSVWGKDTGNEQFF. The CDR3 bases are TGCAGCGTCTGGGGAAAGGACACGGGTAATGAGCAGTTCTTC.

This chain uses TRBV11-2 with TRBJ2-3, with TRBD2 as a possible D gene (6 bases). The CDR3 length is 18 residues. CDR1 is SGHAT, CDR2 FQNNGV, per germline. Trimming removed 5 bases at V and 2 bases at J, with 23 bases between. The CDR3 DNA follows: TGTGCCAGCAGCCTACTAGCCGCCGCGAAACCGATCACAGATACGCAGTATTTT. Translating gives CASSLLAAAKPITDTQYF.

The chain is built from TRBV4-1 and TRBJ2-3, with D possibly being TRBD2 (5 bases). V was shortened by 1 base and J by 6 bases, with 8 bases between the two germline ends. The length of the CDR3 is 13 residues. The germline CDR1 and CDR2 sequences are MGHRA and YSYEKL. The CDR3: CASSQASGDTQYF. The CDR3 region has the DNA TGCGCCAGCAGCCAAGCGTCGGGGGATACGCAGTATTTT.

This chain links TRBV5-1 with TRBJ2-6; possibly TRBD1 for D (5 bases). The germline V and J ends were trimmed by 1 base and 0 bases, with 8 bases remaining between them. CDR3 size: 16 residues. In germline, CDR1 is SGHRS, CDR2 YFSETQ. For the CDR3, the DNA is TGCGCCAGCAGCTTGTTACAGGTCTCTGGGGCCAACGTCCTGACTTTC. Protein sequence: CASSLLQVSGANVLTF.

This chain links TRBV6-5 with TRBJ1-4; the D is unclear. Trimming stripped 6 bases from V and 8 bases from J, with 13 bases between. Germline loops: CDR1 MNHEY, CDR2 SVGAGI. The CDR3 extends over 13 amino acids. The DNA of the CDR3 is TGTGCCAGCAGCCAAGGACGGGAGGAAAAACTGTTTTTT. Translation gives CASSQGREEKLFF.

This clone appeared a few times. This chain joins TRBV27 and TRBJ2-7, with TRBD1 identical over 8 bases. V was clipped by 4 bases and J by 4 bases; unmatched bases: 12. The CDR3 contains 16 residues. Germline V CDR1 and CDR2: MNHEY, SMNVEV (reference sequence). CDR3 protein: CASSSRSPGQEYEQYF. The CDR3 coding sequence is TGTGCCAGCAGTTCCAGATCGCCGGGACAGGAATACGAGCAGTACTTC.

A few counts support this clone. The chain couples TRBV21-1 to TRBJ2-7; the table gives TRBD1 as D, unverified against the DNA. TRBV21-1 is flagged as a pseudogene. The CDR3 loop spans 13 amino acids. CDR3 sequence (DNA): TGTGCCAGCAGCGAGACAGGGGAGAACGAGCAGTACTTC. This translates into CASSETGENEQYF.

V is TRBV28 and J is TRBJ2-2; TRBD2 is a possible D gene (6 bases). Trimming pared 1 base from V and 6 bases from J, leaving 15 bases between. The CDR3 runs to 16 residues. Germline CDR1 and CDR2: MDHEN and SYDVKM. The CDR3 region is CASSLSRWEVAGELFF. DNA for the CDR3: TGTGCCAGCAGTTTATCCAGGTGGGAGGTTGCCGGGGAGCTGTTTTTT.

This clone was recorded only once. V is TRBV5-1 and J is TRBJ2-5; tentatively, D is TRBD1 (5 bases). CDR1 and CDR2 (germline): SGHRS, YFSETQ. The CDR3 has 15 amino acids. The V end was cut by 3 bases, the J end by 2 bases, with 14 bases between. The CDR3 DNA reads TGCGCCAGCAGCTCCCTAGGGGCAGTACAAGAGACCCAGTACTTC. As protein: CASSSLGAVQETQYF. The full variable domain, its missing parts supplied by reference TRBV5-1 and TRBJ2-5, is KAGVTQTPRYLIKTRGQQVTLSCSPISGHRSVSWYQQTPGQGLQFLFEYFSETQRNKGNFPGRFSGRQFSNSRSEMNVSTLELGDSALYLCASSSLGAVQETQYFGPGTRLLVL.

The V gene is TRBV5-4, the J gene TRBJ2-1, with 9 bases lining up with TRBD1. Losses at the gene ends were 2 bases for V and 6 bases for J; bases not matched to a gene: 6. CDR1 and CDR2 from the germline V gene are SGHNT and YYREEE (reference sequence). The CDR3 extends over 15 amino acids. The CDR3 DNA is TGTGCCAGCAGCTTACCGGGACAGGGACTCAATGAGCAGTTCTTC. Translation gives CASSLPGQGLNEQFF.

The chain has TRBV4-1 and TRBJ2-6; D is perhaps TRBD1 (5 bases). Germline assignment: CDR1 MGHRA and CDR2 YSYEKL. V was cut by 4 bases and J by 2 bases, with 12 bases left in between. The length of the CDR3 is 16 residues. The CDR3 coding sequence is TGCGCCAGCAGCCTCACGACAGATACTGGGGCCAACGTCCTGACTTTC. This codes for CASSLTTDTGANVLTF.